This T cell receptor beta chain was found in a study of cytomegalovirus exposure and HLA in healthy donors. In regard to this clone: Its antigen is as yet unknown.

Primers included in the PCR were 60 Vbeta and 13 Jbeta primers. Sequencing used immunoSEQ multiplex PCR; TCRdb keeps in-frame clones, though not all of them. The listing contains about 25,000 clones. Findings and limits, study-wide: Most TCR beta V segments were productive about 87% or about 30% of the time in an earlier analysis. As was reported, the classifier diagnosed cytomegalovirus status with high specificity and sensitivity. Usually a TCR sequence was rare, but some public TCRs were found in many donors.

The V end lost 5 bases, the J end lost 1 base, and 11 bases lay between the germline ends. This CDR3 comprises 15 residues. Looked up from germline, CDR1 is SGHTA and CDR2 is FQGTGA. The source of this sequence is a male donor in good health and CMV-seropositive. Sequenced input: PBMCs. The rearrangement links TRBV7-3 to TRBJ2-2, with TRBD2 as a possible D gene (6 bases). As DNA, the CDR3 is TGTGCCAGCAGCCCATCCGGGAGGAACACCGGGGAGCTGTTTTTT. Residues: CASSPSGRNTGELFF.